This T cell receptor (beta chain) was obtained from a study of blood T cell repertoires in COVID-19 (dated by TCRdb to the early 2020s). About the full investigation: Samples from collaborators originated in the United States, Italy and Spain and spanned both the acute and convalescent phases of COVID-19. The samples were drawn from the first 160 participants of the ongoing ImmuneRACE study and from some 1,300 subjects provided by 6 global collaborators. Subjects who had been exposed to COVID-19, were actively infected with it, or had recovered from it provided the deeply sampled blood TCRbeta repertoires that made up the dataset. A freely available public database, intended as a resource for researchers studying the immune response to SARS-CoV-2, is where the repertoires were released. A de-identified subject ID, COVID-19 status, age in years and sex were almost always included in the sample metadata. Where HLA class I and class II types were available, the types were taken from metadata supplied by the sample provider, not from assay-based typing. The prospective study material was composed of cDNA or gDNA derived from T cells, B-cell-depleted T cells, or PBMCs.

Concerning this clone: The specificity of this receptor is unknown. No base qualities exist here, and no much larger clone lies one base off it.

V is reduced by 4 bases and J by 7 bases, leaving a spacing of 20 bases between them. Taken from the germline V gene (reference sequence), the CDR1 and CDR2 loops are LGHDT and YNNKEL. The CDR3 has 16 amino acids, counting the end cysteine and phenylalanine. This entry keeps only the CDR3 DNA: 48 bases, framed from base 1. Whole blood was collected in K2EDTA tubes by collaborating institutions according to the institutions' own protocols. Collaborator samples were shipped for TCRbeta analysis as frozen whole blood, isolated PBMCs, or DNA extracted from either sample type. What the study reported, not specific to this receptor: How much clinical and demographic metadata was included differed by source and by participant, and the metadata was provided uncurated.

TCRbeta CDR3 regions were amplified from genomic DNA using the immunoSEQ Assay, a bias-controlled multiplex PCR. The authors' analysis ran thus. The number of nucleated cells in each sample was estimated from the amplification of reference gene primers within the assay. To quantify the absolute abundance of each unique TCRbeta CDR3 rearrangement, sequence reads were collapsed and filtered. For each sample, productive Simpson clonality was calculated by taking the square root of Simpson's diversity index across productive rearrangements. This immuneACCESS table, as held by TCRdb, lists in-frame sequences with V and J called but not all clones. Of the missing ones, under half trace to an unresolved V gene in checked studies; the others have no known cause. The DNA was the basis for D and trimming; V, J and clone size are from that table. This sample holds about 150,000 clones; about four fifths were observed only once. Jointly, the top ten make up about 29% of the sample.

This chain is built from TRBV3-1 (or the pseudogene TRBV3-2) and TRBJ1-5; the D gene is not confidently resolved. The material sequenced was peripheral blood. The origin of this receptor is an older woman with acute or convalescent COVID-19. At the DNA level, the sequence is TGTGCCAGCAGCCTCCACCCGACCGAGGGTGGGCAGCCCCAGCATTTT. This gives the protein CASSLHPTEGGQPQHF.